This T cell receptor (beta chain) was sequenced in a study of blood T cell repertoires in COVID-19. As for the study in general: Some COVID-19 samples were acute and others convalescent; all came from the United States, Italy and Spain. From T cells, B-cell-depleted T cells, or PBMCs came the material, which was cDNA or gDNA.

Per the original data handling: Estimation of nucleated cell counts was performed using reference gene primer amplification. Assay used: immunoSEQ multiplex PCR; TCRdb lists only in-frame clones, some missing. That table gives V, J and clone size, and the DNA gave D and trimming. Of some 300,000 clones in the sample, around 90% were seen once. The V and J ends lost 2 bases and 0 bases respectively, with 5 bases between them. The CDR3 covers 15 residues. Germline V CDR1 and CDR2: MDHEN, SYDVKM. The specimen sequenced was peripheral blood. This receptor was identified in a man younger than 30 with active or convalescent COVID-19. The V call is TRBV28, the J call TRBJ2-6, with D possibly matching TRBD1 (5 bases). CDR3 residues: CASSLRGSGANVLTF. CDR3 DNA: TGTGCCAGCAGTTTAAGGGGCTCTGGGGCCAACGTCCTGACTTTC.